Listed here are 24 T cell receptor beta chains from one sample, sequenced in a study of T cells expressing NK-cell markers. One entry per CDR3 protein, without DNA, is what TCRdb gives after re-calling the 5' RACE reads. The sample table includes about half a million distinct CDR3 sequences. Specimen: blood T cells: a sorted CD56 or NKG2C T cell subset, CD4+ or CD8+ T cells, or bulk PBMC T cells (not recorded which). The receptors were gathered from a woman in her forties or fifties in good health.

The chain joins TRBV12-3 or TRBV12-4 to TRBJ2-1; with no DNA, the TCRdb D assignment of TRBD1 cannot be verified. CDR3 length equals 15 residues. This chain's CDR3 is CASSLGTGDYNEQFF.

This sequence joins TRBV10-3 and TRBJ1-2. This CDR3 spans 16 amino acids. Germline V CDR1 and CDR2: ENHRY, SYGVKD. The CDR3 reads CAISESWRDAYYGYTF.

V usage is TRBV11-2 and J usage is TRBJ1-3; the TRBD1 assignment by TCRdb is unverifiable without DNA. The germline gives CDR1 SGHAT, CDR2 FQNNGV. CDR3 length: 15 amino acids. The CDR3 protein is CASSLERTPRDTIYF.

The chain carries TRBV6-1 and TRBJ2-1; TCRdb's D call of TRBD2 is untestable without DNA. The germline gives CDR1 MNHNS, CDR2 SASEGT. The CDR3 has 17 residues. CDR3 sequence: CASSPRGSGSFGVEQFF.

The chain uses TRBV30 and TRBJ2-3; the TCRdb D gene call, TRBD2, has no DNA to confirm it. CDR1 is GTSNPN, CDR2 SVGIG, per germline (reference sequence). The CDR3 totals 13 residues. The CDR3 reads CAWSGLETDTQYF.

CDR3 in amino acids: CASSPPWGEGFAEQYF. The chain combines TRBV5-6 with TRBJ2-7; TCRdb's D call of TRBD1 is untestable without DNA. Germline V gene data show CDR1 as SGHDT and CDR2 as YYEEEE. This CDR3 region has 16 residues.

The CDR3 is CASSYGGQGMQNIQYF. The chain has TRBV6-5 and TRBJ2-4; the TCRdb D gene call, TRBD1, has no DNA to confirm it. Germline V gives CDR1 MNHEY, CDR2 SVGAGI. There are 16 residues in the CDR3.

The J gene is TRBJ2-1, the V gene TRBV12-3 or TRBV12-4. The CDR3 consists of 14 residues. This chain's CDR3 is CASSLIGRPNEQFF.

The CDR3 reads CSARDPRQGNYGYTF. The gene calls are TRBV20-1 and TRBJ1-2; TCRdb outputs TRBD1, but without DNA this stays unchecked. This CDR3 has 15 residues. The germline gives CDR1 DFQATT, CDR2 SNEGSKA (reference sequence).

The CDR3 sequence is CASSHPSRGTSNYGYTF. V is TRBV5-1 and J is TRBJ1-2. The germline CDR1 and CDR2 sequences are SGHRS and YFSETQ. There are 17 residues in the CDR3.

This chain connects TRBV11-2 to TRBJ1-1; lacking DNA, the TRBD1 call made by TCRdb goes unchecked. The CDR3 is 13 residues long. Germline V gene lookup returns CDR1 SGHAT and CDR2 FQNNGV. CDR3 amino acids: CASSPIDRAAAFF. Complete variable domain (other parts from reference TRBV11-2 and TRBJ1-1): EAGVAQSPRYKIIEKRQSVAFWCNPISGHATLYWYQQILGQGPKLLIQFQNNGVVDDSQLPKDRFSAERLKGVDSTLKIQPAKLEDSAVYLCASSPIDRAAAFFGQGTRLTVV.

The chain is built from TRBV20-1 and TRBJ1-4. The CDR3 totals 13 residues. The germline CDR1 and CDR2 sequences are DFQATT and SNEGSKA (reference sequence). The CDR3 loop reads CSASIRPNEKLFF.

CDR3 sequence reads: CASADTRGNTIYF. The chain couples TRBV28 to TRBJ1-3; without DNA, the TCRdb call of TRBD1 cannot be checked. The germline gives CDR1 MDHEN, CDR2 SYDVKM. The CDR3 is made up of 13 amino acids. The full variable domain, in which reference TRBV28 and TRBJ1-3 provide the parts outside the CDR3, is DVKVTQSSRYLVKRTGEKVFLECVQDMDHENMFWYRQDPGLGLRLIYFSYDVKMKEKGDIPEGYSVSREKKERFSLILESASTNQTSMYLCASADTRGNTIYFGEGSWLTVV.

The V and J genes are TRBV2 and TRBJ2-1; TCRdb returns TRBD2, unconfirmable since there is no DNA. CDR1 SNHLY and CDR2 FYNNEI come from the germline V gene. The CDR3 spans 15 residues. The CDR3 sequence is CASSSSGRVRNEQFF.

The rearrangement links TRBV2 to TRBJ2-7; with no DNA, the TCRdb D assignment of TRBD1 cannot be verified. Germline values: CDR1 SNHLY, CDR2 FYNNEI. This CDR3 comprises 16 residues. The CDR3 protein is CASSEALRTGGDEQYF.

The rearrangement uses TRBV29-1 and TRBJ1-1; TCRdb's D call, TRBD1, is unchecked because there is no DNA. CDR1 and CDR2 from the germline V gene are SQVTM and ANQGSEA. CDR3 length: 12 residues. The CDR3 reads CSVEGTLFEAFF.

The CDR3 loop is CASSRQGPGNQPQHF. The V call is TRBV12-3 or TRBV12-4, the J call TRBJ1-5; the TCRdb call, TRBD1, lacks DNA for checking. This CDR3 has 15 amino acids.

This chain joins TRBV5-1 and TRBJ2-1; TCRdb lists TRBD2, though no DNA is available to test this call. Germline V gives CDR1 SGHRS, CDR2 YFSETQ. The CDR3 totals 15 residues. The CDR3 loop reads CASRREASAGNEQFF.

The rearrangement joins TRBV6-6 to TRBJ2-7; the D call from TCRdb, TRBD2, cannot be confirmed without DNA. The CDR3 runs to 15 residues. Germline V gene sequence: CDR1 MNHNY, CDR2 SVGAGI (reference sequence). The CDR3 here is CASSSPRVAPYEQYF.

CDR3 in amino acids: CASSPPGWVNTEAFF. V and J are TRBV18 and TRBJ1-1. The CDR3 runs 15 residues. Germline CDR1 and CDR2: KGHSH and LQKENI.

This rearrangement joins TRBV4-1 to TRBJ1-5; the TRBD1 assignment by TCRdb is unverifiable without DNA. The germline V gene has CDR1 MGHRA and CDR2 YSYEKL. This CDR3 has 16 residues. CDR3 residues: CASSQDPGGSGSAQHF.

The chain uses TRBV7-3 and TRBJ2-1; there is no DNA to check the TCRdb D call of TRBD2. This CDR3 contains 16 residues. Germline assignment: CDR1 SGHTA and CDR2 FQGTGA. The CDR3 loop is CASSLSPGTKMAVQFF.

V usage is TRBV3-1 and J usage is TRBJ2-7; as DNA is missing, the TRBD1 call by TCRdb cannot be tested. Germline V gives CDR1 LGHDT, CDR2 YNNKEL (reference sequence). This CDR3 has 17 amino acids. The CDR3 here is CASSQALRQGVSYEQYF.

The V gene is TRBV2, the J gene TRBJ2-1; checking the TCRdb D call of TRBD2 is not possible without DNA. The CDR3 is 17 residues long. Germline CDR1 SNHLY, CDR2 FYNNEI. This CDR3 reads CASSRRLAGRTYNEQFF.